These 32 T cell receptor beta chains share one sample of origin, sequenced in a study of cytomegalovirus exposure and HLA in healthy donors. PCR employed 60 Vbeta and 13 Jbeta primers. Clones were sequenced by immunoSEQ multiplex PCR, and TCRdb holds only the in-frame ones, with some missing. Among under 150,000 clones listed, over 65% were seen once. The sample was PBMCs. The receptors stem from a male donor in good health and CMV-seronegative.

This chain connects TRBV29-1 to TRBJ2-7, with D perhaps TRBD2 (5 bases). The ends were cut back, 6 bases at V and 0 bases at J, with 12 bases in the middle. This CDR3 has 13 residues. Germline loops: CDR1 SQVTM, CDR2 ANQGSEA. The CDR3 loop is CSVLDGRSYEQYF. CDR3 nucleotides: TGCAGCGTACTAGACGGACGCTCCTACGAGCAGTACTTC.

The chain recombines TRBV6-1 with TRBJ2-3; TRBD2 might be the D (6 bases). The germline V gene has CDR1 MNHNS and CDR2 SASEGT. Trimming removed 3 bases from V and 6 bases from J, with 31 bases in between. This CDR3 has 20 residues. The CDR3 loop is CASSDLAGRRGSGRRDTQYF. The CDR3 nucleotides read TGTGCCAGCAGTGACCTAGCCGGAAGGAGGGGTTCGGGTCGACGGGATACGCAGTATTTT.

Regarding this clone: Germline and junction disagree at one end, which may indicate a read error. V gene TRBV9 combines with J gene TRBJ2-1, with D perhaps matching TRBD2 (6 bases). The CDR3 spans 17 residues. The germline V gene has CDR1 SGDLS and CDR2 YYNGEE. The CDR3 here is CASSLKRGGAPDNGQFF. CDR3 nucleotide sequence: TGTGCCAGCAGCCTCAAACGGGGCGGGGCGCCCGACAATGGGCAGTTCTTC.

The rearrangement uses TRBV6-5 and TRBJ2-7, with TRBD2 identical over 12 bases. The CDR3 covers 14 residues. The germline V gene has CDR1 MNHEY and CDR2 SVGAGI. J gave up 7 bases and V 6 bases, and 7 bases lay outside the gene matches. CDR3 nucleotide sequence: TGTGCCAGCAGGACTAGCGGGAGTAACAGAGAGCAGTACTTC. This encodes CASRTSGSNREQYF.

The chain has TRBV5-1 and TRBJ2-5, with 7 bases matching TRBD2. Germline lookup yields CDR1 SGHRS and CDR2 YFSETQ. With 0 bases clipped from V and 3 bases from J, the junction kept 2 bases outside the gene matches. This CDR3 has 14 residues. In DNA, the CDR3 is TGCGCCAGCAGCTTGGCCACTAGCGAAGAGACCCAGTACTTC. Residues: CASSLATSEETQYF.

The CDR3 sequence: CASSGRQFFEAFF. For the CDR3, the DNA is TGTGCCAGCAGCGGAAGACAGTTTTTTGAAGCTTTCTTT. This chain links TRBV7-2 with TRBJ1-1, with TRBD1 as a possible D gene (5 bases). V lost 5 bases, J lost 7 bases, and 14 bases lay in between. Germline V CDR1 and CDR2: SGHTA, FQGNSA. The CDR3 is made up of 13 amino acids.

This clone was counted a few times. The gene calls are TRBV2 and TRBJ1-4; D not resolved. CDR1 is SNHLY and CDR2 is FYNNEI in the germline V gene. Trimming stripped 4 bases from V and 5 bases from J, with 5 bases between. CDR3 length: 12 residues. In DNA, the CDR3 is TGTGCCAGCAGTGCCAGGAATGAAAAACTGTTTTTT. Amino acid sequence: CASSARNEKLFF.

This chain links TRBV15 with TRBJ1-5, with 10 bases identical to TRBD1. The CDR3 loop spans 14 amino acids. Per the germline V gene, CDR1 is LNHNV and CDR2 is YYDKDF (reference sequence). After removal of 9 bases from V and 5 bases from J, the junction contained 7 bases not matched to a gene. The CDR3 DNA follows: TGTGCCACTACTCTAGGACAGGGGGATCAGCCCCAGCATTTT. This encodes CATTLGQGDQPQHF.

This clone was counted between two and nine times. J is TRBJ2-1 and V is TRBV6-4; 9 bases line up with TRBD2. Losses at the gene ends were 6 bases for V and 12 bases for J; bases not matched to a gene: 15. The CDR3 consists of 15 residues. Germline V lookup: CDR1 MRHNA, CDR2 SNTAGT. CDR3 in DNA: TGTGCCAGCAGCGAGGAGGGTGGGGTAGCGGGAGTGCAGTTCTTC. This gives the protein CASSEEGGVAGVQFF.

The V and J genes are TRBV7-9 and TRBJ2-3; no firm D call. The CDR3 is made up of 15 amino acids. Trimming shortened V by 1 base and J by 3 bases, and 11 bases separated the two germline ends. Germline loops: CDR1 SEHNR, CDR2 FQNEAQ (reference sequence). The CDR3: CASSLGVVATDTQYF. The CDR3 nucleotides read TGTGCCAGCAGCTTAGGGGTAGTAGCAACAGATACGCAGTATTTT.

This clone was found once. The rearrangement links TRBV5-6 to TRBJ2-4; D possibly corresponds to TRBD2 (5 bases). The CDR3 totals 14 residues. Germline V gives CDR1 SGHDT, CDR2 YYEEEE. Trimming took off 0 bases at V and 7 bases at J, with 11 bases between the two ends. The CDR3 sequence is CASSLAASGNIQYF. DNA of the CDR3: TGTGCCAGCAGCTTGGCGGCCAGCGGCAACATTCAGTACTTC.

CDR3 sequence: CSGQGNGYEQYF. The CDR3 coding sequence is TGCAGCGGACAGGGGAACGGCTACGAGCAGTACTTC. This sequence joins TRBV29-1 and TRBJ2-7; TRBD1 matches at 8 bases. The CDR3 runs to 12 residues. V lost 7 bases and J lost 3; bases outside the gene matches: 5. Germline V gene lookup returns CDR1 SQVTM and CDR2 ANQGSEA.

The chain has TRBV28 and TRBJ1-1; no clear D. Germline loops: CDR1 MDHEN, CDR2 SYDVKM. CDR3 length equals 13 residues. The V and J ends lost 3 bases and 1 base respectively, with 6 bases between them. The CDR3 DNA is TGTGCCAGCAGTTTTCGGGAGAACACTGAAGCTTTCTTT. Protein product: CASSFRENTEAFF.

This clone has only a few counts. This chain uses TRBV30 with TRBJ2-2; a weak D match, TRBD1 (6 bases). The CDR3 is 12 amino acids. CDR1 is GTSNPN, CDR2 SVGIG, per germline (reference sequence). V lost 3 bases, J lost 7 bases, and 9 bases lay in between. The CDR3 here is CAWSAGVGELFF. DNA of the CDR3: TGTGCCTGGAGCGCAGGGGTCGGGGAGCTGTTTTTT.

V and J are TRBV6-6 and TRBJ1-2; 8 bases line up with TRBD1. V was pared by 9 bases and J by 3 bases, with 15 bases of the junction left unmatched. The CDR3 has 16 residues. Per the germline V gene, CDR1 is MNHNY and CDR2 is SVGAGI (reference sequence). Written as DNA, the CDR3 is TGTGCCAGTTGGGGTTTTGACAGGGGTCCCTACTATGGCTACACCTTC. Its translation: CASWGFDRGPYYGYTF.

This clone was counted a single time. The chain couples TRBV6-6 to TRBJ2-7, with D unresolved. This CDR3 has 14 residues. Germline V gene sequence: CDR1 MNHNY, CDR2 SVGAGI (reference sequence). V lost 2 bases and J 2 bases, leaving 10 bases between the germline ends. CDR3 residues: CASSYMQFPYEQYF. In DNA form, the CDR3 reads TGTGCCAGCAGTTACATGCAGTTTCCCTACGAGCAGTACTTC.

The chain couples TRBV5-4 to TRBJ2-7, with unresolved D. Trimming left V 1 base short and J 2 bases short, with 10 bases between. The CDR3 contains 14 residues. The germline CDR1 and CDR2 sequences are SGHNT and YYREEE (reference sequence). The CDR3 bases are TGTGCCAGCAGCTTGCTCCCTGCGACCTACGAGCAGTACTTC. This encodes CASSLLPATYEQYF.

This clone was seen just once. The chain uses TRBV19 and TRBJ1-5; no firm D call. This CDR3 has 15 residues. Germline CDR1 and CDR2: LNHDA and SQIVND (reference sequence). V dropped 3 bases and J dropped 5 bases, with 14 bases sitting between them. The CDR3 DNA reads as TGTGCCAGTAGTATTCCCGTCCTAGGCTATCAGCCCCAGCATTTT. Its translation is CASSIPVLGYQPQHF.

This clone came up a few times. The chain uses TRBV4-3 and TRBJ2-7; tentative D call: TRBD2 (5 bases). This CDR3 comprises 13 residues. Germline CDR1 is LGHNA and CDR2 is YSLEER. V was trimmed by 4 bases and J by 6 bases, leaving 13 bases between them. CDR3 amino acids: CASSRWMGSEQYF. The CDR3 region has the DNA TGCGCCAGCAGCCGCTGGATGGGGAGCGAGCAGTACTTC.

The rearrangement uses TRBV28 and TRBJ2-5, with D unresolved. Germline assignment: CDR1 MDHEN and CDR2 SYDVKM. The CDR3 sequence is 13 residues long. V was pared by 2 bases and J by 4 bases, with 8 bases between. The CDR3 protein is CASSLSPPETQYF. The CDR3 coding sequence is TGTGCCAGCAGTTTAAGCCCCCCAGAGACCCAGTACTTC. The full variable domain, rest sourced from reference TRBV28 and TRBJ2-5, is DVKVTQSSRYLVKRTGEKVFLECVQDMDHENMFWYRQDPGLGLRLIYFSYDVKMKEKGDIPEGYSVSREKKERFSLILESASTNQTSMYLCASSLSPPETQYFGPGTRLLVL.

Here the CDR3 reads CASSPLNGNQETQYF. The CDR3, as DNA: TGTGCCAGCAGCCCTTTAAACGGGAACCAAGAGACCCAGTACTTC. The chain recombines TRBV7-8 with TRBJ2-5; TRBD2 might be the D (5 bases). The germline V gene has CDR1 SGHVS and CDR2 FQNEAQ. V lost 5 bases and J 0 bases, leaving 13 bases between the germline ends. The CDR3 contains 15 residues.

This clone was recorded a few times. This chain uses TRBV7-8 with TRBJ2-7, with D possibly being TRBD2 (6 bases). Germline CDR1 SGHVS, CDR2 FQNEAQ. V lost 1 base and J 3 bases, leaving 10 bases between the germline ends. The CDR3 loop spans 14 amino acids. The CDR3 sequence is CASSLGGSGYEQYF. CDR3 DNA: TGTGCCAGCAGCTTAGGAGGTAGCGGCTACGAGCAGTACTTC. The whole variable domain, remainder taken from reference TRBV7-8 and TRBJ2-7, is GAGVSQSPRYKVAKRGQDVALRCDPISGHVSLFWYQQALGQGPEFLTYFQNEAQLDKSGLPSDRFFAERPEGSVSTLKIQRTQQEDSAVYLCASSLGGSGYEQYFGPGTRLTVT.

The V and J genes are TRBV5-1 and TRBJ1-3; weak D call: TRBD1 (5 bases). V was cut by 4 bases and J by 0 bases, with 17 bases left in between. CDR1 SGHRS and CDR2 YFSETQ come from the germline V gene. The length of the CDR3 is 17 residues. The CDR3 sequence: CASSPSAGLSSGNTIYF. The CDR3 DNA is TGCGCCAGCAGCCCCTCGGCAGGGCTTAGCTCTGGAAACACCATATATTTT.

The J gene is TRBJ2-5, the V gene TRBV5-1, with D possibly being TRBD2 (5 bases). Trimming stripped 6 bases from V and 2 bases from J, with 14 bases between. This CDR3 region has 14 residues. Germline lookup yields CDR1 SGHRS and CDR2 YFSETQ. This CDR3 reads CASTRGLLQETQYF. In DNA, the CDR3 is TGCGCCAGCACCCGAGGACTGCTACAAGAGACCCAGTACTTC.

This clone has just one count. V gene TRBV7-2 combines with J gene TRBJ2-5; 8 bases are a match to TRBD2. Germline V gene sequence: CDR1 SGHTA, CDR2 FQGNSA. V was pared by 1 base and J by 5 bases, with 6 bases of the junction left unmatched. This CDR3 contains 15 residues. The CDR3 DNA sequence: TGTGCCAGCAGCTTAGGGACTAGCTCCGGGGAGACCCAGTACTTC. It specifies CASSLGTSSGETQYF.

The CDR3 is CAISSSPTYNEQFF. For the CDR3, the DNA is TGTGCCATCAGTTCGAGTCCCACCTACAATGAGCAGTTCTTC. V gene TRBV10-3 combines with J gene TRBJ2-1; D ambiguous. V was trimmed by 5 bases and J by 2 bases, leaving 10 bases between them. The CDR3 has 14 residues. Germline CDR1 ENHRY, CDR2 SYGVKD.

This rearrangement joins TRBV5-6 to TRBJ2-5, with 9 bases that match TRBD2. The germline V gene encodes CDR1 SGHDT and CDR2 YYEEEE. The CDR3 is made up of 15 amino acids. Trimming removed 2 bases from V and 4 bases from J; junction bases left unmatched: 6. The CDR3 sequence: CASSFAGGLLETQYF. The CDR3 DNA sequence: TGTGCCAGCAGCTTCGCGGGAGGGCTTCTAGAGACCCAGTACTTC.

The V gene is TRBV27, the J gene TRBJ2-1, with D possibly matching TRBD2 (6 bases). Germline-derived CDR1 and CDR2 are MNHEY and SMNVEV (reference sequence). The CDR3 spans 14 residues. V was shortened by 5 bases and J by 9 bases, with 17 bases between the two germline ends. The CDR3 DNA reads as TGTGCCAGCAGTGAACTAGCATGGAGAGGTGAGCAGTTCTTC. Translated, it gives CASSELAWRGEQFF.

V is TRBV7-8 and J is TRBJ2-1, with D possibly being TRBD1 (6 bases). Germline V gene sequence: CDR1 SGHVS, CDR2 FQNEAQ. V lost 5 bases and J 0 bases, leaving 17 bases between the germline ends. The CDR3 consists of 17 residues. The CDR3 protein is CASSKLPPDSSYNEQFF. CDR3 DNA: TGTGCCAGCAGCAAACTCCCTCCGGACAGCTCCTACAATGAGCAGTTCTTC. The variable domain in full, with the rest retrieved from reference TRBV7-8 and TRBJ2-1, is GAGVSQSPRYKVAKRGQDVALRCDPISGHVSLFWYQQALGQGPEFLTYFQNEAQLDKSGLPSDRFFAERPEGSVSTLKIQRTQQEDSAVYLCASSKLPPDSSYNEQFFGPGTRLTVL.

The J gene is TRBJ2-2, the V gene TRBV29-1; 9 positions agree with TRBD1. The CDR3 consists of 15 residues. The V and J ends lost 5 bases and 4 bases, in that order; junction bases with no gene match: 8. CDR1 and CDR2 (germline): SQVTM, ANQGSEA. CDR3 in amino acids: CSVLVGDRATGELFF. The CDR3, as DNA: TGCAGCGTTTTGGTCGGGGACAGGGCCACCGGGGAGCTGTTTTTT.

The V gene is TRBV28, the J gene TRBJ2-1, with 7 nucleotides matching TRBD1. Germline V gene data show CDR1 as MDHEN and CDR2 as SYDVKM. This CDR3 has 14 residues. With 8 bases clipped from V and 7 bases from J, the junction kept 11 bases outside the gene matches. CDR3 nucleotides: TGTGCCAGCCGGCTGGGACAGATCTCTAATGAGCAGTTCTTC. Translated: CASRLGQISNEQFF.

J is TRBJ2-1 and V is TRBV27; TRBD2 matches at 8 bases. This CDR3 comprises 17 residues. After removal of 5 bases from V and 1 base from J, the junction contained 10 bases not matched to a gene. Germline CDR1 is MNHEY and CDR2 is SMNVEV (reference sequence). CDR3 protein: CASSAPGTSQSYNEQFF. CDR3 DNA: TGTGCCAGCAGTGCTCCCGGGACTAGTCAGTCCTACAATGAGCAGTTCTTC.